Each of the 14 T cell receptor beta chains below was sequenced from the same sample in a study of PD-1 blockade in classical Hodgkin lymphoma (dated by TCRdb to the early 2020s). Library method: the immunoSEQ multiplex PCR assay. Held by TCRdb, this immuneACCESS table contains in-frame sequences only and omits some clones. Under half of the omission traces to an unresolved V gene where checked; the cause of the rest is unknown. The sample table lists about 97,000 clones, 75% to 90% of them with a count of one. The ten largest clonotypes hold 12% of the sample. The meaning of the sample's time point label: cycle 1 day 1 (C1D1), immediately before nivolumab initiation. Every trial patient had relapsed following autologous stem cell transplantation, and prior brentuximab vedotin exposure was what differed among cohorts A, B and C. The sample in question was peripheral blood mononuclear cells (PBMCs), obtained at baseline. These receptors were collected from a human donor with classical Hodgkin lymphoma.

This clone was counted a single time. The chain couples TRBV18 to TRBJ2-1; TRBD2 is a possible D gene (6 bases). Trimming left V 2 bases short and J 0 bases short, with 11 bases between. The CDR3 runs to 16 residues. The V gene's germline CDR1 is KGHSH and CDR2 LQKENI. CDR3 sequence reads: CASSPRSGSSYNEQFF. The CDR3 region has the DNA TGTGCCAGCTCACCAAGAAGCGGGTCCTCCTACAATGAGCAGTTCTTC.

The chain is built from TRBV7-6 and TRBJ1-3, with a weak D call TRBD1 (6 bases). V lost 6 bases to trimming and J lost 0 bases, with 12 bases between them. From germline, CDR1 is SGHVS and CDR2 FNYEAQ. The CDR3 has 15 residues. Here the CDR3 DNA reads TGTGCCAGCAGGGGGGCGACAGGCTCTGGAAACACCATATATTTT. Translating gives CASRGATGSGNTIYF.

The V gene is TRBV9, the J gene TRBJ1-4; maybe TRBD1 (5 bases). Germline V CDR1 and CDR2: SGDLS, YYNGEE. V was trimmed by 4 bases and J by 7 bases, leaving 20 bases between them. The CDR3 consists of 16 residues. CDR3 DNA: TGTGCCAGCAGCTCTCAGGTAGGGGACGGAGGTGAAAAACTGTTTTTT. It encodes CASSSQVGDGGEKLFF.

This chain connects TRBV4-3 to TRBJ2-7, with D perhaps being TRBD1 or TRBD2 (5 bases each). V lost 0 bases, J lost 5 bases, and 8 bases lay in between. Per the germline V gene, CDR1 is LGHNA and CDR2 is YSLEER. The CDR3 covers 13 residues. The CDR3 loop reads CASSQDRGHEQYF. CDR3 DNA sequence: TGCGCCAGCAGCCAAGATCGGGGCCACGAGCAGTACTTC.

The gene calls are TRBV2 and TRBJ1-1, with D perhaps TRBD1 (6 bases). Germline lookup yields CDR1 SNHLY and CDR2 FYNNEI. Trimming stripped 3 bases from V and 4 bases from J, with 18 bases between. This CDR3 has 16 residues. CDR3 coding DNA: TGTGCCAGCAGTGATGCGAGGGCCCGGGGGGCCACTGAAGCTTTCTTT. Translating gives CASSDARARGATEAFF.

The chain couples TRBV4-3 to TRBJ1-1; maybe TRBD1 (5 bases). The CDR3 runs 15 residues. Germline V gene sequence: CDR1 LGHNA, CDR2 YSLEER. The germline V and J ends were trimmed by 0 bases and 1 base, with 9 bases remaining between them. The CDR3 is CASSQDRQRNTEAFF. CDR3 sequence (DNA): TGCGCCAGCAGCCAAGATCGACAGAGGAACACTGAAGCTTTCTTT.

CDR3 residues: CASSPPGGNTIYF. The CDR3 region has the DNA TGTGCCAGCAGCCCCCCCGGTGGAAACACCATATATTTT. This sequence joins TRBV5-4 and TRBJ1-3; unclear D gene. Germline values: CDR1 SGHNT, CDR2 YYREEE (reference sequence). Trimming cost V 4 bases and J 3 bases, with 8 bases left between them. The CDR3 sequence is 13 residues long.

This clone was recorded many times. In DNA, the CDR3 is TGTGCCAGCAGTTTGGACCAATACAATGAGCAGTTCTTC. This encodes CASSLDQYNEQFF. The chain combines TRBV28 with TRBJ2-1; D not resolved. Germline V gene sequence: CDR1 MDHEN, CDR2 SYDVKM. This CDR3 is built from 13 residues. Trimming cost V 3 bases and J 4 bases, with 7 bases left between them.

The rearrangement joins TRBV7-6 to TRBJ2-3, with unresolved D. The V gene's germline CDR1 is SGHVS and CDR2 FNYEAQ. The V end lost 0 bases, the J end lost 0 bases, and 10 bases lay between the germline ends. CDR3 length: 16 residues. Here the CDR3 reads CASSLAGGSSTDTQYF. The CDR3 DNA reads TGTGCCAGCAGCTTAGCGGGCGGAAGTAGCACAGATACGCAGTATTTT.

The CDR3 loop reads CASSKPRTRQSNQPQHF. CDR3 nucleotides: TGTGCCAGCAGCAAACCCCGGACCCGACAGAGCAATCAGCCCCAGCATTTT. The chain employs TRBV7-8 and TRBJ1-5, with a weak D call TRBD1 (5 bases). V lost 5 bases to trimming and J lost 1 base, with 18 bases between them. Per germline, CDR1 SGHVS and CDR2 FQNEAQ. This CDR3 contains 17 residues.

J is TRBJ2-7 and V is TRBV30, with TRBD1 matching over 12 bases. J lost 3 bases, V lost 4 bases, and 13 bases had no gene match. CDR3 length: 17 amino acids. Germline CDR1 GTSNPN, CDR2 SVGIG (reference sequence). CDR3 in amino acids: CAWKRDRGRVGFYEQYF. The CDR3 nucleotides are TGTGCCTGGAAACGGGACAGGGGGCGCGTGGGCTTCTACGAGCAGTACTTC.

The rearrangement links TRBV5-1 to TRBJ2-5; perhaps TRBD2 as D (5 bases). CDR1 and CDR2 (germline): SGHRS, YFSETQ. CDR3 length: 14 residues. Trimming shortened V by 3 bases and J by 4 bases, and 13 bases separated the two germline ends. CDR3 amino acids: CASSSGILGETQYF. In DNA form, the CDR3 reads TGCGCCAGCAGCTCCGGGATCCTGGGAGAGACCCAGTACTTC.

The chain has TRBV7-2 and TRBJ2-7; 8 bases map to TRBD1. The CDR3 runs 15 residues. The V and J ends lost 5 bases and 4 bases, in that order; junction bases with no gene match: 10. In germline, CDR1 is SGHTA, CDR2 FQGNSA. Here the CDR3 DNA reads TGTGCCAGCAGCCCATCCAGTCAGGGGGCTTACGAGCAGTACTTC. It translates to CASSPSSQGAYEQYF. The entire variable domain, with the rest obtained from reference TRBV7-2 and TRBJ2-7, is as follows: GAGVSQSPSNKVTEKGKDVELRCDPISGHTALYWYRQSLGQGLEFLIYFQGNSAPDKSGLPSDRFSAERTGGSVSTLTIQRTQQEDSAVYLCASSPSSQGAYEQYFGPGTRLTVT.

This rearrangement joins TRBV19 to TRBJ2-7, with D perhaps matching TRBD2 (5 bases). V lost 3 bases to trimming and J lost 4 bases, with 13 bases between them. This CDR3 region has 14 residues. Germline CDR1 is LNHDA and CDR2 is SQIVND (reference sequence). The CDR3 DNA is TGTGCCAGTAGTATCGGAGGAGCCTATTACGAGCAGTACTTC. Amino acid sequence: CASSIGGAYYEQYF.